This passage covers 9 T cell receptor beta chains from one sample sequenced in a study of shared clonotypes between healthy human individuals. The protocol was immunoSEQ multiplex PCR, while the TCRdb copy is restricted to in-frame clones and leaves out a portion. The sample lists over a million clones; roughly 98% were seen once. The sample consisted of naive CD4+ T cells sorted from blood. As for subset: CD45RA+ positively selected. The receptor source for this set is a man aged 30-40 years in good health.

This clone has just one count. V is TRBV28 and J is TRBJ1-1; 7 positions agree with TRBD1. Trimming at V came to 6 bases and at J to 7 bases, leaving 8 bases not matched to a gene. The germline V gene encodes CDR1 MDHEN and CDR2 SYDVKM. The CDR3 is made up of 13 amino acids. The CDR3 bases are TGTGCCAGCAGAAAGGACAGGCCCTATGAAGCTTTCTTT. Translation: CASRKDRPYEAFF.

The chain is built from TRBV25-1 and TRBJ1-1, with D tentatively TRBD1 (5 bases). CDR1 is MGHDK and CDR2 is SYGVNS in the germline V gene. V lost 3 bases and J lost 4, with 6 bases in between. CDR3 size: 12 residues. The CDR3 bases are TGTGCCAGCAGTGAGGGGGGCACTGAAGCTTTCTTT. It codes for CASSEGGTEAFF.

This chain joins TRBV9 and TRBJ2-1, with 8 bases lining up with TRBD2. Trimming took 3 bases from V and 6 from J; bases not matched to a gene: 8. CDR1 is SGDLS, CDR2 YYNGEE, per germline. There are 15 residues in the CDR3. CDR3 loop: CASSEAFTSGNEQFF. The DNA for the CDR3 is TGTGCCAGCAGCGAAGCCTTCACTAGCGGCAATGAGCAGTTCTTC. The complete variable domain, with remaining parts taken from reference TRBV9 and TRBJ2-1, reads DSGVTQTPKHLITATGQRVTLRCSPRSGDLSVYWYQQSLDQGLQFLIQYYNGEERAKGNILERFSAQQFPDLHSELNLSSLELGDSALYFCASSEAFTSGNEQFFGPGTRLTVL.

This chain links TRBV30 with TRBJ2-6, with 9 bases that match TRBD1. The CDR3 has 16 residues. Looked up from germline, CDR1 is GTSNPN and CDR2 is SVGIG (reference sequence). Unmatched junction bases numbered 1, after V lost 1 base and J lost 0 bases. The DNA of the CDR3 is TGTGCCTGGAGTGGGACAGGGGTCTCTGGGGCCAACGTCCTGACTTTC. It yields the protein CAWSGTGVSGANVLTF. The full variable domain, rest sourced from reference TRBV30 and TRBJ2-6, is SQTIHQWPATLVQPVGSPLSLECTVEGTSNPNLYWYRQAAGRGLQLLFYSVGIGQISSEVPQNLSASRPQDRQFILSSKKLLLSDSGFYLCAWSGTGVSGANVLTFGAGSRLTVL.

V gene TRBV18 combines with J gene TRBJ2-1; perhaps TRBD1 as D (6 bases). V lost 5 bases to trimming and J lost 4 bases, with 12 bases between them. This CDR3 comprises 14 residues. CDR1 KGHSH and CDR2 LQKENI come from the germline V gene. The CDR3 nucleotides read TGTGCCAGCTCAACGCGACAGGATTACAATGAGCAGTTCTTC. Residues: CASSTRQDYNEQFF.

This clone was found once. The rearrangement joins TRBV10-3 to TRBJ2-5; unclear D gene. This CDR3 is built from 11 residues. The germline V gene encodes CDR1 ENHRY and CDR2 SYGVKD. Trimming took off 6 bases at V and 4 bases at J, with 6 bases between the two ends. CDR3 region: CAIRDGETQYF. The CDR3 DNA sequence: TGTGCCATCAGGGACGGAGAGACCCAGTACTTC.

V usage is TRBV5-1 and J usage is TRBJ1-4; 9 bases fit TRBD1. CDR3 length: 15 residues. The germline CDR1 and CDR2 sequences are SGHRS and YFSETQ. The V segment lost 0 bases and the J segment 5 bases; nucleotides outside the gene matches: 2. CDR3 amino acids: CASSLATGGNEKLFF. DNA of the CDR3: TGCGCCAGCAGCTTGGCGACAGGGGGGAATGAAAAACTGTTTTTT.

The CDR3: CASSLLDRGITDTQYF. In nucleotides, the CDR3 is TGTGCCAGCAGTTTATTGGACAGGGGTATTACAGATACGCAGTATTTT. The chain employs TRBV28 and TRBJ2-3; 9 bases align to TRBD1. V dropped 1 base and J dropped 3; count of bases not matched to a gene: 5. CDR3 size: 16 residues. The germline V gene encodes CDR1 MDHEN and CDR2 SYDVKM.

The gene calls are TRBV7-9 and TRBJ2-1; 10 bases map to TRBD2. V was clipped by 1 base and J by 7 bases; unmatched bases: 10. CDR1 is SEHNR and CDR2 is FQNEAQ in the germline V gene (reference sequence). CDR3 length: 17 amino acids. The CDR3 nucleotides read TGTGCCAGCAGCTTAGGAGCCCTAGCGGGAGAGGTGAATGAGCAGTTCTTC. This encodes CASSLGALAGEVNEQFF.